These 30 T cell receptor beta chains came from one sample sequenced in a study of post-analysis software for immune sequencing data. Broader study findings: With TRBV5-6, TRBV5-1 and TRBV20-1 included, about five TRBV segments were more frequent in patients than in controls.

Each TCR beta cDNA library carried unique molecular identifiers. Via MiXCR, TCRdb re-called the PCR reads, giving one row per CDR3 protein. The repertoire consists of about 820,000 distinct CDR3 sequences, with about 50% occurring once and the leading ten covering 4% to 5.5%. No antigen has been assigned to these receptors. The sample consisted of blood. These receptors were obtained from a girl aged 10-17 years with multiple sclerosis.

The V call is TRBV29-1, the J call TRBJ2-1; D is undetermined. The CDR3 runs 15 residues. The germline gives CDR1 SQVTM, CDR2 ANQGSEA. Deletions cut 3 bases from V and 0 bases from J, with 12 bases between. CDR3 sequence reads: CSVDGIGSSYNEQFF. CDR3 DNA: TGCAGCGTTGACGGCATCGGTAGCTCCTACAATGAGCAGTTCTTC.

Notes on this clonotype: Relative to the germline gene, one junction end is altered; a read error may explain this. The chain has TRBV11-2 and TRBJ2-6, with D perhaps TRBD1 (5 bases). In germline, CDR1 is SGHAT, CDR2 FQNNGV. This CDR3 spans 15 amino acids. The CDR3 nucleotides read TGTGCCAGCAGCTGTCAGACACCTGGGGCCAACGTCCTGACTTTT. Translated, it gives CASSCQTPGANVLTF.

This clonotype was picked up a small number of times. The chain uses TRBV5-1 and TRBJ2-7; 9 nucleotides agree with TRBD1. With V trimmed by 4 bases and J by 3 bases, 5 bases remained unmatched. The germline CDR1 and CDR2 sequences are SGHRS and YFSETQ. The CDR3 is 14 residues long. The CDR3 region is CASSGTGRNYEQYF. The CDR3 nucleotides are TGCGCCAGCAGCGGGACAGGGAGGAACTACGAGCAGTACTTC.

The chain couples TRBV20-1 to TRBJ1-1, with TRBD1 matching 7 bases. Germline V gene sequence: CDR1 DFQATT, CDR2 SNEGSKA (reference sequence). The V gene end was trimmed by 0 bases and the J gene end by 2 bases; junction bases not matched to a gene: 12. The length of the CDR3 is 17 residues. This chain's CDR3 is CSARDPLPGDSNTEAFF. DNA of the CDR3: TGCAGTGCTAGAGATCCATTACCAGGGGACAGCAACACTGAAGCTTTCTTT.

This CDR3 reads CSVEAGINEQFF. DNA of the CDR3: TGCAGCGTTGAAGCTGGTATCAATGAGCAGTTCTTC. J is TRBJ2-1 and V is TRBV29-1; D remains ambiguous. V gave up 1 base and J gave up 6 bases, with 7 bases separating them. The CDR3 consists of 12 residues. Germline V gene data show CDR1 as SQVTM and CDR2 as ANQGSEA.

This chain links TRBV20-1 with TRBJ1-2; 7 bases are a match to TRBD1. In germline, CDR1 is DFQATT, CDR2 SNEGSKA (reference sequence). The CDR3 has 13 residues. Unmatched junction bases numbered 11, after V lost 6 bases and J lost 7 bases. CDR3 bases: TGCAGTGCCCGGGACGACAGGGCGGCTGGCTACACCTTC. This gives the protein CSARDDRAAGYTF.

V usage is TRBV7-2 and J usage is TRBJ1-2, with a possible D match to TRBD1 (5 bases). The germline V and J ends were trimmed by 0 bases and 4 bases, with 12 bases remaining between them. The CDR3 is 15 amino acids. Germline CDR1 SGHTA, CDR2 FQGNSA. The CDR3 bases are TGTGCCAGCAGCTTAGCGCTGGGGGGTTTCTATGGCTACACCTTC. Its translation is CASSLALGGFYGYTF.

This clonotype was seen a few times. The chain employs TRBV29-1 and TRBJ2-5, with a possible D match to TRBD2 (6 bases). This CDR3 has 14 residues. In germline, CDR1 is SQVTM, CDR2 ANQGSEA. Trimming stripped 7 bases from V and 1 base from J, with 16 bases between. The CDR3 nucleotides are TGCAGCGCCCGGATCGGACTAATCCAAGAGACCCAGTACTTC. Its translation: CSARIGLIQETQYF.

This clonotype was picked up a small number of times. In nucleotides, the CDR3 is TGTGCCAGCAGCAAAGGGACAGGGAGTATCTACGAGCAGTACTTC. As protein: CASSKGTGSIYEQYF. The chain recombines TRBV11-1 with TRBJ2-7; 9 bases are shared with TRBD1. Germline lookup yields CDR1 SGHAT and CDR2 FQDESV (reference sequence). Germline trimming cut 5 bases from V and 3 bases from J; bases unmatched to any gene: 8. This CDR3 is built from 15 residues.

The chain is built from TRBV3-1 and TRBJ2-5; D might be TRBD2 (6 bases). Germline values: CDR1 LGHDT, CDR2 YNNKEL (reference sequence). The CDR3 covers 14 residues. Trimming left V 1 base short and J 3 bases short, with 9 bases between. The CDR3: CASSQVSGEETQYF. CDR3 nucleotides: TGTGCCAGCAGCCAAGTGTCGGGGGAAGAGACCCAGTACTTC.

This clonotype showed up just a few times. This chain links TRBV5-4 with TRBJ2-4; D is possibly TRBD1 or TRBD2 (5 bases each). The length of the CDR3 is 15 residues. Looked up from germline, CDR1 is SGHNT and CDR2 is YYREEE (reference sequence). V lost 5 bases, J lost 13 bases, and 25 bases lay in between. Here the CDR3 DNA reads TGTGCCAGCAGTTACCGGGACGCACAATCGGAAGAGCAGTACTTC. Translating it yields CASSYRDAQSEEQYF.

In its sample, this clonotype was seen a few times. The CDR3 coding sequence is TGTGCCAGCAGCCAGAGATCCGGGACTAGCGGGTATAGCTCCTACGAGCAGTACTTC. Encoded protein: CASSQRSGTSGYSSYEQYF. The rearrangement joins TRBV4-2 to TRBJ2-4; TRBD2 aligns across 12 bases. The J call may be in error: the DNA end matches TRBJ2-7 better. Germline V gene lookup returns CDR1 LGHNA and CDR2 YNFKEQ. The CDR3 contains 19 residues.

There are a few counts of this clonotype. The chain combines TRBV29-1 with TRBJ2-5; 12 nucleotides align to TRBD2. The V gene's germline CDR1 is SQVTM and CDR2 ANQGSEA. The CDR3 has 13 residues. V gave up 3 bases and J gave up 10 bases; unmatched junction bases: 6. CDR3 DNA sequence: TGCAGCGTTGAGCCTAGCGGGAGGGCCAGCCAGTACTTC. Protein sequence: CSVEPSGRASQYF. The full variable domain, with the rest looked up from reference TRBV29-1 and TRBJ2-5, is SAVISQKPSRDICQRGTSLTIQCQVDSQVTMMFWYRQQPGQSLTLIATANQGSEATYESGFVIDKFPISRPNLTFSTLTVSNMSPEDSSIYLCSVEPSGRASQYFGPGTRLLVL.

The chain carries TRBV7-2 and TRBJ2-3; TRBD2 matches at 8 bases. V lost 5 bases and J lost 0; bases outside the gene matches: 10. CDR1 and CDR2 (germline): SGHTA, FQGNSA. The CDR3 is 17 amino acids. The CDR3 DNA follows: TGTGCCAGCAGCCCTGGGGTAGCGGGGACTAGCACAGATACGCAGTATTTT. Amino acid sequence: CASSPGVAGTSTDTQYF.

The chain links TRBV29-1 to TRBJ1-5; D unresolved. Trimming shortened V by 3 bases and J by 2 bases, and 8 bases separated the two germline ends. Looked up from germline, CDR1 is SQVTM and CDR2 is ANQGSEA. The length of the CDR3 is 13 residues. In DNA, the CDR3 is TGCAGCGTTGAGTACAGTCGCAATCAGCCCCAGCATTTT. Translated, it gives CSVEYSRNQPQHF.

V and J are TRBV29-1 and TRBJ2-5; 10 bases are shared with TRBD2. Trimming cost V 6 bases and J 11 bases; bases outside gene matches: 18. This CDR3 is built from 15 residues. CDR1 is SQVTM and CDR2 is ANQGSEA in the germline V gene. Here the CDR3 DNA reads TGCAGCGTAGCCCCAGGACTAGCGGACGGTAGGGTGCAGTACTTC. Residues: CSVAPGLADGRVQYF.

This clonotype was counted between two and nine times. This chain joins TRBV5-1 and TRBJ2-7, with TRBD1 identical over 7 bases. This CDR3 has 14 amino acids. CDR1 is SGHRS and CDR2 is YFSETQ in the germline V gene. Trimming removed 0 bases from V and 3 bases from J; junction bases left unmatched: 3. CDR3 DNA sequence: TGCGCCAGCAGCTTGGAGTCAGGGGGCTACGAGCAGTACTTC. Its translation: CASSLESGGYEQYF.

As for this clonotype: At one end, the junction sequence differs from germline, possibly due to a read error. CDR3 protein: CASSLVGRDIQYF. In DNA, the CDR3 is TGTGCCAGCAGTCTTGTGGGCCGAGATATTCAGTACTTC. V is TRBV10-3 and J is TRBJ2-4, with no clear D. Germline V gives CDR1 ENHRY, CDR2 SYGVKD. The CDR3 is made up of 13 amino acids.

This clonotype appeared a few times. V is TRBV6-1 and J is TRBJ2-4; the D gene could be TRBD1 or TRBD2 (5 bases each). The J call may be mistaken, given a closer DNA end match to TRBJ2-7. The CDR3 totals 17 residues. The V gene's germline CDR1 is MNHNS and CDR2 SASEGT. DNA of the CDR3: TGTGCCAGCAGAAGAGGGTTTGGTGGGACCGTCAGCCCCGAGCAGTACTTC. Amino acid sequence: CASRRGFGGTVSPEQYF.

The genes are TRBV20-1 and TRBJ2-7, with 14 nucleotides matching TRBD2. V trimming: 5 bases; J trimming: 2 bases; junction bases outside the gene matches: 11. The CDR3 length is 17 residues. Germline V lookup: CDR1 DFQATT, CDR2 SNEGSKA (reference sequence). The CDR3 DNA is TGCAGTGCTGATAGTTCCGGGACTAGCGGGGGCCCCTACGAGCAGTACTTC. Protein product: CSADSSGTSGGPYEQYF.

The chain has TRBV7-9 and TRBJ2-1; 10 bases map to TRBD1. Looked up from germline, CDR1 is SEHNR and CDR2 is FQNEAQ (reference sequence). V shed 6 bases, J shed 8 bases, and the junction held 7 bases outside the gene matches. This CDR3 has 14 residues. The CDR3 is CASREGQGMHEQFF. Here the CDR3 DNA reads TGTGCCAGCAGGGAGGGACAGGGGATGCATGAGCAGTTCTTC. The entire variable domain, with the rest obtained from reference TRBV7-9 and TRBJ2-1, is as follows: DTGVSQNPRHKITKRGQNVTFRCDPISEHNRLYWYRQTLGQGPEFLTYFQNEAQLEKSRLLSDRFSAERPKGSFSTLEIQRTEQGDSAMYLCASREGQGMHEQFFGPGTRLTVL.

V gene TRBV4-2 combines with J gene TRBJ2-5; TRBD2 matches 13 bases. CDR3 length equals 16 residues. CDR1 is LGHNA and CDR2 is YNFKEQ in the germline V gene. The J segment lost 2 bases and the V segment lost 4 bases, leaving 4 bases of the junction unmatched. The CDR3 protein is CASSRTSGGAQETQYF. The CDR3 DNA reads TGTGCCAGCAGCCGAACTAGCGGGGGGGCTCAAGAGACCCAGTACTTC.

CDR3 loop: CASRTSGGQETQYF. CDR3 nucleotides: TGTGCCAGCAGGACTAGCGGGGGGCAAGAGACCCAGTACTTC. The V and J genes are TRBV2 and TRBJ2-5; 13 bases match TRBD2. This CDR3 has 14 amino acids. Trimming at V came to 6 bases and at J to 2 bases, leaving 0 bases not matched to a gene. Germline CDR1 reads SNHLY; CDR2 reads FYNNEI.

This chain links TRBV6-5 with TRBJ1-2; D is undetermined. This CDR3 comprises 14 residues. Trimming cost V 3 bases and J 8 bases, with 16 bases left between them. Germline V lookup: CDR1 MNHEY, CDR2 SVGAGI. The CDR3 nucleotides read TGTGCCAGCAGTTATTCAAGGGCCCTGAAAGGCTACACCTTC. Its protein is CASSYSRALKGYTF.

J is TRBJ2-1 and V is TRBV6-1, with 11 bases identical to TRBD1. The germline V gene has CDR1 MNHNS and CDR2 SASEGT. The CDR3 covers 16 residues. The V and J ends lost 5 bases and 2 bases, in that order; junction bases with no gene match: 5. Here the CDR3 DNA reads TGTGCCAGCAGTAAGGGGACAGGGGGAGCCTACAATGAGCAGTTCTTC. The encoded protein is CASSKGTGGAYNEQFF.

The chain uses TRBV20-1 and TRBJ2-1; 7 bases are a match to TRBD1. Unmatched junction bases numbered 4, after V lost 3 bases and J lost 2 bases. Germline V gene sequence: CDR1 DFQATT, CDR2 SNEGSKA (reference sequence). There are 14 residues in the CDR3. The CDR3 sequence: CSARSQGTYNEQFF. CDR3 DNA sequence: TGCAGTGCTAGGTCACAGGGGACCTACAATGAGCAGTTCTTC.

The genes are TRBV7-6 and TRBJ2-6; 13 nucleotides line up with TRBD2. The CDR3 consists of 18 residues. Germline values: CDR1 SGHVS, CDR2 FNYEAQ. Trimming cost V 3 bases and J 2 bases; bases outside gene matches: 4. The CDR3 region is CASSFGLAGVPGANVLTF. Written as DNA, the CDR3 is TGTGCCAGCAGCTTCGGACTAGCGGGAGTACCTGGGGCCAACGTCCTGACTTTC.

The genes are TRBV7-9 and TRBJ2-5; weak D call: TRBD1 (6 bases). Trimming stripped 2 bases from V and 4 bases from J, with 11 bases between. In germline, CDR1 is SEHNR, CDR2 FQNEAQ (reference sequence). This CDR3 contains 14 residues. The CDR3 DNA reads as TGTGCCAGCAGCTTAACAGGGTTGGGAGAGACCCAGTACTTC. Encoded protein: CASSLTGLGETQYF.

This clonotype occurred a few times. The chain couples TRBV4-1 to TRBJ2-7, with 7 bases aligning to TRBD1. J gave up 2 bases and V 1 base, and 11 bases lay outside the gene matches. Germline CDR1 and CDR2: MGHRA and YSYEKL. The CDR3 spans 17 residues. CDR3 coding DNA: TGCGCCAGCAGCCAAGCGGGGCTCACGGGACAGACCTACGAGCAGTACTTC. This sequence encodes CASSQAGLTGQTYEQYF.

The chain is built from TRBV9 and TRBJ2-5; 8 bases agree with TRBD1. The CDR3 contains 16 residues. Germline V gene data show CDR1 as SGDLS and CDR2 as YYNGEE. Trimming took 4 bases from V and 4 from J; bases not matched to a gene: 12. CDR3 loop: CASSPEDRVHGETQYF. The CDR3 DNA follows: TGTGCCAGCAGCCCCGAGGACAGGGTTCACGGAGAGACCCAGTACTTC.